This T cell receptor (beta chain) was observed in a study of OX40 agonist ivuxolimab in advanced cancers. At the level of the study: Each dose-escalation patient presented with hepatocellular carcinoma, melanoma, renal cell or head and neck cancer. Study findings and constraints: CD8+ T cells averaged more expanded clones than CD4+.

This clone was recorded once. Its antigen is still unknown. Germline V gene data show CDR1 as GTSNPN and CDR2 as SVGIG (reference sequence). This CDR3 contains 12 residues. With V trimmed by 1 base and J by 5 bases, 2 bases remained unmatched. Using immunoSEQ multiplex PCR, the repertoire was profiled, and TCRdb retains in-frame clones only, with some absent. The sample records tens of thousands of clones, roughly 90% being singletons. This clonotype originated in an adult with an advanced solid tumor such as melanoma, head and neck, liver or kidney cancer. This specimen was CD4+ or CD8+ T cells sorted from blood, taken in a trial of the OX40 agonist ivuxolimab. V and J are TRBV30 and TRBJ2-7, with TRBD1 matching 7 bases. The CDR3 is CAWSAQGDEQYF. The CDR3 DNA sequence: TGTGCCTGGAGTGCGCAGGGGGACGAGCAGTACTTC. The full variable domain, completed using reference TRBV30 and TRBJ2-7, is SQTIHQWPATLVQPVGSPLSLECTVEGTSNPNLYWYRQAAGRGLQLLFYSVGIGQISSEVPQNLSASRPQDRQFILSSKKLLLSDSGFYLCAWSAQGDEQYFGPGTRLTVT.